The rows below give T cell receptor beta chains drawn from one sample of a study of blood T cell repertoires in COVID-19. The protocol was immunoSEQ multiplex PCR, while the TCRdb copy is restricted to in-frame clones and leaves out a portion. Of 52,000 or so clones in the sample, just under 85% are singletons; the top ten hold about 14%. The sequenced sample was peripheral blood. Every receptor here comes from a human donor in a cohort sampled during active COVID-19. The CDR3 runs from the conserved cysteine through the conserved F or W. D genes are given only for firm matches. Not all rows give a size; the values are once, few, many and, for expanded clones, a class.

TRBJ1-3,.,TRBV3-1/TRBV3-2,TRBD1,CASSPDRGLGNTIYF,TGTGCCAGCAGCCCTGACAGGGGGCTAGGAAACACCATATATTTT
TRBJ1-4,.,TRBV5-8,.,CASSLGPGLTNEKLFF,TGTGCCAGCAGCCTCGGGCCAGGGTTGACTAATGAAAAACTGTTTTTT
TRBJ1-2,.,TRBV2,.,CASCYRGAHGYTF,TGTGCCAGCTGCTATCGGGGGGCGCATGGCTACACCTTC
TRBJ1-1,.,TRBV5-4,TRBD1,CASSRGQGATEAFF,TGTGCCAGCAGCCGGGGACAGGGGGCCACTGAAGCTTTCTTT
TRBJ2-3,.,TRBV6-5,TRBD1,CASSVKGAPDTQYF,TGTGCCAGCAGCGTCAAGGGGGCCCCCGATACGCAGTATTTT
TRBJ2-3,.,TRBV11-2,TRBD2,CASSRGLGGDTQYF,TGTGCCAGCAGCCGAGGACTAGGAGGAGATACGCAGTATTTT
TRBJ1-1,.,TRBV6-5,.,CASSASGYKAFF,TGTGCCAGCAGCGCTAGCGGGTACAAAGCTTTCTTT
TRBJ2-4,once,TRBV5-6,TRBD2,CASSLASGAKNIQYF,TGTGCCAGCAGCTTGGCTAGCGGTGCCAAAAACATTCAGTACTTC
TRBJ2-1,.,TRBV5-6,.,CASTEGEGYYNEQFF,TGTGCCAGCACCGAGGGAGAGGGCTACTACAATGAGCAGTTCTTC
TRBJ2-7,.,TRBV6-6,.,CASRPIPGQFYEQYF,TGTGCCAGCAGACCAATACCCGGACAGTTTTACGAGCAGTACTTC
TRBJ1-6,.,TRBV19,.,CASSIDEGVKTPLHF,TGTGCCAGTAGTATAGATGAGGGGGTGAAGACACCCCTCCACTTT
TRBJ1-5,.,TRBV18,.,CASSPGGSGNQPQHF,TGTGCCAGCTCACCAGGGGGGAGCGGCAATCAGCCCCAGCATTTT
TRBJ2-7,.,TRBV4-1,.,CASSQEGWYEQYF,TGCGCCAGCAGCCAGGAGGGTTGGTACGAGCAGTACTTC
TRBJ1-2,.,TRBV18,TRBD1,CASSQLTGRYYGYTF,TGTGCCAGCTCACAGTTGACAGGGCGGTACTATGGCTACACCTTC
TRBJ1-1,.,TRBV4-1,.,CASSPIGGNTEAFF,TGCGCCAGCAGCCCCATAGGGGGGAACACTGAAGCTTTCTTT
TRBJ2-7,few,TRBV5-1,TRBD1,CASSGTGSSYEQYF,TGCGCCAGCAGCGGGACAGGATCCTCCTACGAGCAGTACTTC
TRBJ1-2,.,TRBV6-5,TRBD1,CASTDTGTGYYGYTF,TGTGCCAGCACCGACACCGGGACAGGCTACTATGGCTACACCTTC
TRBJ2-5,.,TRBV5-1,.,CASSPQPRGNQETQYF,TGCGCCAGCAGCCCTCAACCTCGGGGGAACCAAGAGACCCAGTACTTC
TRBJ2-6,.,TRBV6-2/TRBV6-3,TRBD1,CASSPRGSGANVLTF,TGTGCCAGCAGTCCCAGGGGGTCTGGGGCCAACGTCCTGACTTTC